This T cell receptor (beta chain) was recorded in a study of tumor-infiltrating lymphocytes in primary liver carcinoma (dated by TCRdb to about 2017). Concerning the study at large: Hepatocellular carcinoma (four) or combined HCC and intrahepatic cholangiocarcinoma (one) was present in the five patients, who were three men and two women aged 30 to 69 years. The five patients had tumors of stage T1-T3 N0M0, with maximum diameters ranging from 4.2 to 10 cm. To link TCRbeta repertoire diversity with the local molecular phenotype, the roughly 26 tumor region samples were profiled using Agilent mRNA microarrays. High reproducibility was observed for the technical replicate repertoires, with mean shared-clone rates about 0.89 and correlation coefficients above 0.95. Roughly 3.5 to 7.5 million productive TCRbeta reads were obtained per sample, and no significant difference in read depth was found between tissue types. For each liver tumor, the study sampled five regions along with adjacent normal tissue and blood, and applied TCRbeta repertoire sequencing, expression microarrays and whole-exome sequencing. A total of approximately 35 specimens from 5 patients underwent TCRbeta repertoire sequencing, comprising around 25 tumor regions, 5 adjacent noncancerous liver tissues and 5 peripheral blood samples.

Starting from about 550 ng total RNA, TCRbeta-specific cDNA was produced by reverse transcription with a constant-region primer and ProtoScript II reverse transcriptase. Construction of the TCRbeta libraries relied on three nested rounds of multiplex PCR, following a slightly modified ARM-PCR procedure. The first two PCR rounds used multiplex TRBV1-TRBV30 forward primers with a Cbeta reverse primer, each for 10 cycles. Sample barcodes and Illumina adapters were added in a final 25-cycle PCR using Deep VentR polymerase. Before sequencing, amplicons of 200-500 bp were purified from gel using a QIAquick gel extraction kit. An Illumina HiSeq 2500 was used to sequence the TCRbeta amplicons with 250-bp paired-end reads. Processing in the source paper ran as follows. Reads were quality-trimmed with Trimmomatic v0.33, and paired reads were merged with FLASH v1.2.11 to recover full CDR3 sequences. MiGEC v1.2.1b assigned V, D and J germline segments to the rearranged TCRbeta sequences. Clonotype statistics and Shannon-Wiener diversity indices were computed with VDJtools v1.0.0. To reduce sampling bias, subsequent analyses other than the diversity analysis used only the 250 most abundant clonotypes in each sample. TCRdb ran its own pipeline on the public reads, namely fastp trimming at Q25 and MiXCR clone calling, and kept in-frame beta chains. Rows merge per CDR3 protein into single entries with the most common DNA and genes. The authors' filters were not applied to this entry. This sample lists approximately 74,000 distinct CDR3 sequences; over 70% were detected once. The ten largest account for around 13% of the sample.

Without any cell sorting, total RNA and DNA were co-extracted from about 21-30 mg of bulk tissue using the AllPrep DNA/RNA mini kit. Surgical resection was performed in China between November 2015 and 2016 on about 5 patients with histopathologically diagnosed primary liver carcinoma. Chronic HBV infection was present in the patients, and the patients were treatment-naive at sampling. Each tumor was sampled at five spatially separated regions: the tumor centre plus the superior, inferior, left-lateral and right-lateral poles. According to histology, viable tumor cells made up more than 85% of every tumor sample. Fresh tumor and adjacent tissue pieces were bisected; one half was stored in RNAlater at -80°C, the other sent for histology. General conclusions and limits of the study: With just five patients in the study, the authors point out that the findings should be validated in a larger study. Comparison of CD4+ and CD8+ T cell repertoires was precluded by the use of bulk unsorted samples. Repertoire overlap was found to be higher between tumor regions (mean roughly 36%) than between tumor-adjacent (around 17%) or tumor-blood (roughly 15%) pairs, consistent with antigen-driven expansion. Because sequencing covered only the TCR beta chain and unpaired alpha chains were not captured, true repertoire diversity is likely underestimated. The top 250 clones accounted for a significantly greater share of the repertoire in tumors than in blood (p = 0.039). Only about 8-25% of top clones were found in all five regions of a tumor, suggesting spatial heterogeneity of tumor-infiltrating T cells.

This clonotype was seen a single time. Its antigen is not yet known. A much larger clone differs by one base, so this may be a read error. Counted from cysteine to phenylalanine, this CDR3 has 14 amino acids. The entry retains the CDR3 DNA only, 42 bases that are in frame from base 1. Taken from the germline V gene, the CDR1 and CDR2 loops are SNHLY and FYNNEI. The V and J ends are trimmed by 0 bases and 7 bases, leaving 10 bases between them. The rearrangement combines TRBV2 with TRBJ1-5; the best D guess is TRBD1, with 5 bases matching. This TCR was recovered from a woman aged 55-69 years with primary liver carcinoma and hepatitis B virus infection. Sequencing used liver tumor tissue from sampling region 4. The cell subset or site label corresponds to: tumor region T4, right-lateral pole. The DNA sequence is TGTGCCAGCAGTGAAGCGTGGGGGGGACAGCCCCAGCATTTT. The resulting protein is CASSEAWGGQPQHF.